The 16 T cell receptor beta chains below all came from one sample that was sequenced in a study of shared clonotypes between healthy human individuals. Sequencing was performed with immunoSEQ multiplex PCR; in TCRdb, only in-frame clones are kept and a portion is missing. Of 2 million to 2.5 million clones listed, roughly 93% are singletons. The material sequenced was naive CD4+ T cells from PBMCs. Subset noted: CD45RA+ positively selected. These TCRs come from a man between 18 and 35 years old in good health. Some clones in this sample may be carry-over from other donors' samples.

The chain is built from TRBV5-4 and TRBJ2-2; D not certain. The V end was cut by 0 bases, the J end by 8 bases, with 8 bases between. The CDR3 is 13 amino acids. Looked up from germline, CDR1 is SGHNT and CDR2 is YYREEE (reference sequence). The CDR3 DNA is TGTGCCAGCAGCTTGGTAACTGGGGGGGAGCTGTTTTTT. This codes for CASSLVTGGELFF.

This chain uses TRBV6-5 with TRBJ1-2, with D possibly matching TRBD1 (6 bases). Germline V CDR1 and CDR2: MNHEY, SVGAGI. The CDR3 is 13 amino acids. Trimming took off 5 bases at V and 8 bases at J, with 15 bases between the two ends. The CDR3 is CASSTPGVGGYTF. Here the CDR3 DNA reads TGTGCCAGCAGTACTCCAGGGGTTGGAGGCTACACCTTC.

The CDR3 sequence is CASSHTPSGRPYEQYF. The CDR3 nucleotides read TGTGCCAGCAGCCACACACCTAGCGGGAGGCCCTACGAGCAGTACTTC. The rearrangement joins TRBV28 to TRBJ2-7; 11 positions agree with TRBD2. There are 16 residues in the CDR3. CDR1 is MDHEN and CDR2 is SYDVKM in the germline V gene. The junction had 9 bases not matched to a gene; V was cut back by 6 bases and J by 2 bases.

This clone was counted a few times. The CDR3 spells CASSPLESRRTSGTPYEQYF. CDR3 bases: TGTGCCAGCTCACCCCTTGAAAGCCGACGGACTAGCGGGACCCCCTACGAGCAGTACTTC. This rearrangement joins TRBV18 to TRBJ2-7; the match to TRBD2 covers 12 bases. Germline trimming cut 3 bases from V and 2 bases from J; bases unmatched to any gene: 17. The CDR3 length is 20 residues. In germline, CDR1 is KGHSH, CDR2 LQKENI. Full variable domain (remainder filled in from reference TRBV18 and TRBJ2-7): NAGVMQNPRHLVRRRGQEARLRCSPMKGHSHVYWYRQLPEEGLKFMVYLQKENIIDESGMPKERFSAEFPKEGPSILRIQQVVRGDSAAYFCASSPLESRRTSGTPYEQYFGPGTRLTVT.

The rearrangement links TRBV28 to TRBJ1-5; D call uncertain. V was trimmed by 8 bases and J by 0 bases, leaving 8 bases between them. Germline V gene lookup returns CDR1 MDHEN and CDR2 SYDVKM. This CDR3 has 13 residues. The CDR3 coding sequence is TGTGCCAGCGGGGATACTAGCAATCAGCCCCAGCATTTT. Its translation is CASGDTSNQPQHF.

The CDR3 nucleotides are TGTGCCAGCAGCTCTAGATTTTTCTATGAGCAGTTCTTC. It translates to CASSSRFFYEQFF. J is TRBJ2-1 and V is TRBV11-3; D is uncertain. This CDR3 spans 13 amino acids. In germline, CDR1 is SGHNT, CDR2 YENEEA. V was trimmed by 4 bases and J by 8 bases, leaving 12 bases between them.

The chain carries TRBV5-4 and TRBJ1-2, with 8 bases identical to TRBD1. Germline V CDR1 and CDR2: SGHNT, YYREEE (reference sequence). Trimming cost V 4 bases and J 1 base; bases outside gene matches: 3. The CDR3 loop spans 14 amino acids. The CDR3 region is CASSGTGNNYGYTF. CDR3 sequence (DNA): TGTGCCAGCAGCGGGACAGGCAATAACTATGGCTACACCTTC. The variable domain in full, with the rest retrieved from reference TRBV5-4 and TRBJ1-2, is ETGVTQSPTHLIKTRGQQVTLRCSSQSGHNTVSWYQQALGQGPQFIFQYYREEENGRGNFPPRFSGLQFPNYSSELNVNALELDDSALYLCASSGTGNNYGYTFGSGTRLTVV.

The CDR3 loop reads CATTGTRGRGTEAFF. The CDR3 coding sequence is TGTGCCACGACCGGGACTCGGGGAAGAGGGACTGAAGCTTTCTTT. The V gene is TRBV10-3, the J gene TRBJ1-1, with D maybe TRBD1 (5 bases). V was shortened by 10 bases and J by 5 bases, with 23 bases between the two germline ends. Germline values: CDR1 ENHRY, CDR2 SYGVKD. This CDR3 spans 15 amino acids.

This chain uses TRBV5-4 with TRBJ2-7; D not certain. The V end lost 4 bases, the J end lost 3 bases, and 14 bases lay between the germline ends. The germline V gene has CDR1 SGHNT and CDR2 YYREEE (reference sequence). The CDR3 has 14 residues. The CDR3 nucleotides read TGTGCCAGCAGCCCAATCAACCCAAACTACGAGCAGTACTTC. Residues: CASSPINPNYEQYF.

As for this clone: The same CDR3 also results from other DNA sequences found in this sample. The chain is built from TRBV6-1 and TRBJ2-7; D is undetermined. The CDR3 spans 11 residues. V was clipped by 4 bases and J by 1 base, with 2 bases between them. The germline V gene encodes CDR1 MNHNS and CDR2 SASEGT. CDR3 sequence reads: CASSASYEQYF. CDR3 sequence (DNA): TGTGCCAGCAGTGCGTCCTACGAGCAGTACTTC.

This sequence joins TRBV7-9 and TRBJ2-4; the D gene is possibly TRBD1 (6 bases). Germline-derived CDR1 and CDR2 are SEHNR and FQNEAQ (reference sequence). The CDR3 has 13 residues. Trimming left V 5 bases short and J 1 base short, with 6 bases between. CDR3 nucleotide sequence: TGTGCCAGCAGCCAGGGGGCCAAAAACATTCAGTACTTC. This codes for CASSQGAKNIQYF.

The rearrangement uses TRBV29-1 and TRBJ2-7; the D gene is possibly TRBD1 (5 bases). The ends were cut back, 2 bases at V and 2 bases at J, with 13 bases in the middle. This CDR3 has 14 residues. From germline, CDR1 is SQVTM and CDR2 ANQGSEA. This CDR3 reads CSVEWTSAPYEQYF. CDR3 in DNA: TGCAGCGTTGAATGGACATCGGCCCCCTACGAGCAGTACTTC.

This clone has just one count. This chain links TRBV29-1 with TRBJ2-1, with 8 bases fitting TRBD2. The CDR3 has 14 amino acids. V trimming: 5 bases; J trimming: 7 bases; junction bases outside the gene matches: 10. Per the germline V gene, CDR1 is SQVTM and CDR2 is ANQGSEA. CDR3 DNA: TGCAGCGTTAGCGGGAGCCTAACGGGGAATGAGCAGTTCTTC. Translated: CSVSGSLTGNEQFF.

The rearrangement joins TRBV5-1 to TRBJ2-7, with D uncertain. This CDR3 is 14 amino acids long. V gave up 4 bases and J gave up 2 bases, with 13 bases separating them. Germline loops: CDR1 SGHRS, CDR2 YFSETQ. The CDR3 reads CASSLMGLPYEQYF. The DNA for the CDR3 is TGCGCCAGCAGCCTCATGGGGTTACCCTACGAGCAGTACTTC.

This clone has just one count. The V and J genes are TRBV2 and TRBJ2-5; 7 bases line up with TRBD2. The germline V gene has CDR1 SNHLY and CDR2 FYNNEI. The length of the CDR3 is 12 residues. J lost 3 bases, V lost 8 bases, and 3 bases had no gene match. CDR3 DNA sequence: TGTGCCAGCCTGGGGGGGGAAGAGACCCAGTACTTC. As protein: CASLGGEETQYF.

The chain employs TRBV28 and TRBJ1-2; D is perhaps TRBD1 (6 bases). This CDR3 has 14 amino acids. Between the trimmed V and J ends, which lost 4 bases and 4 bases, there was a span of 13 bases. The germline CDR1 and CDR2 sequences are MDHEN and SYDVKM. The DNA of the CDR3 is TGTGCCAGCAGTTCAGCGGACAGTTTCTATGGCTACACCTTC. Its protein product is CASSSADSFYGYTF.